The 7 T cell receptor beta chains below were found in one sample sequenced in a study of identical twins. TCRdb itself ran the 5' RACE reads through MiXCR, one entry per CDR3 protein. The sample consists of approximately 1.8 million distinct CDR3 sequences, about 30% of them appearing once. Sequences were obtained from cord blood. Receptors originate from a newborn girl in good health.

The sample holds a few counts of this clonotype. The gene calls are TRBV28 and TRBJ2-3; TRBD2 aligns across 7 bases. Germline V CDR1 and CDR2: MDHEN, SYDVKM. V dropped 5 bases and J dropped 2; count of bases not matched to a gene: 10. CDR3 size: 16 residues. CDR3 coding DNA: TGTGCCAGCAGTCCAGCGGGAATCTCTAACACAGATACGCAGTATTTT. Its translation is CASSPAGISNTDTQYF.

This clonotype was picked up a small number of times. V gene TRBV20-1 combines with J gene TRBJ2-7; D is uncertain. This CDR3 is 15 amino acids long. Germline loops: CDR1 DFQATT, CDR2 SNEGSKA (reference sequence). V lost 3 bases to trimming and J lost 2 bases, with 17 bases between them. The CDR3 nucleotides are TGCAGTGCTAGTCCGGAAGGGTTCCTTACCTACGAGCAGTACTTC. Translation gives CSASPEGFLTYEQYF.

The chain carries TRBV30 and TRBJ2-4, with TRBD1 identical over 8 bases. There are 11 residues in the CDR3. The junction had 7 bases not matched to a gene; V was cut back by 5 bases and J by 13 bases. Germline V lookup: CDR1 GTSNPN, CDR2 SVGIG (reference sequence). The CDR3 loop reads CAWGTGSEQYF. The CDR3 region has the DNA TGTGCCTGGGGGACAGGCTCGGAGCAGTACTTC.

A few counts support this clonotype. V gene TRBV6-6 combines with J gene TRBJ1-5, with 7 bases lining up with TRBD1. This CDR3 has 15 residues. CDR1 and CDR2 from the germline V gene are MNHNY and SVGAGI (reference sequence). The trim removed 2 bases at V and 2 bases at J, leaving 3 bases unmatched. In DNA, the CDR3 is TGTGCCAGCAGTTACACCGGGACAGGCAATCAGCCCCAGCATTTT. Translation gives CASSYTGTGNQPQHF.

The gene calls are TRBV20-1 and TRBJ2-5; D unresolved. CDR1 DFQATT and CDR2 SNEGSKA come from the germline V gene (reference sequence). The CDR3 spans 11 residues. Trimming removed 6 bases from V and 8 bases from J, with 13 bases in between. The CDR3 nucleotides read TGCAGTGCCCCAACGGGTTACACCCAGTACTTC. This sequence encodes CSAPTGYTQYF.

Notes on this clonotype: One junction end does not reproduce the germline sequence, and a read error may be involved. This rearrangement joins TRBV5-1 to TRBJ2-2; maybe TRBD2 (7 bases). Germline V gives CDR1 SGHRS, CDR2 YFSETQ. The CDR3 runs to 18 residues. The CDR3: CAGSLARGGRTNTGELFF. The DNA for the CDR3 is TGCGCCGGCAGCTTGGCCAGGGGCGGGAGAACGAACACCGGGGAGCTGTTTTTT.

Points on this clonotype: The germline gene is not matched at one end of the junction; a read error may be the cause. This chain joins TRBV29-1 and TRBJ2-1, with 7 positions matching TRBD2. There are 11 residues in the CDR3. CDR1 is SQVTM and CDR2 is ANQGSEA in the germline V gene. The CDR3 bases are TGCAGCGGCGGGGACTACGATGAGCAGTTCTTC. The encoded protein is CSGGDYDEQFF.